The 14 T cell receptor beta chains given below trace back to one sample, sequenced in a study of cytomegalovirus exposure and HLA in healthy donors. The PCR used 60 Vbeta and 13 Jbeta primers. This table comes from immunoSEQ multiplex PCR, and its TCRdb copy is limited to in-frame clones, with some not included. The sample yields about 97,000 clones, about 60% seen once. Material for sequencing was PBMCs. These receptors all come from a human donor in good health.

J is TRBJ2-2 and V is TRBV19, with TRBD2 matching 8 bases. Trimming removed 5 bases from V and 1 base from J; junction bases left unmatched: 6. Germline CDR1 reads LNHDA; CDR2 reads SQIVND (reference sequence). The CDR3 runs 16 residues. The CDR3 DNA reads TGTGCCAGTAGTCTTATAGCGGGACTGAACACCGGGGAGCTGTTTTTT. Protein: CASSLIAGLNTGELFF.

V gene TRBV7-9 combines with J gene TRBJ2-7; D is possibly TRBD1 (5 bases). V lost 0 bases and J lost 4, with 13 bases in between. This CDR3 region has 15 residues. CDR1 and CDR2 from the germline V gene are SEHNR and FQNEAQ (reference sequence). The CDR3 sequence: CASSLAGPRAYEQYF. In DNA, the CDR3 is TGTGCCAGCAGCTTAGCGGGGCCCCGGGCGTACGAGCAGTACTTC.

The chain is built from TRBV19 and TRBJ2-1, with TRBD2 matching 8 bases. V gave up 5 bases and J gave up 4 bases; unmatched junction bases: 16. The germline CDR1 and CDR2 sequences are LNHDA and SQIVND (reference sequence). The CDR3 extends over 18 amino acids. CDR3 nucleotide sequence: TGTGCCAGTAGTTACCCCAGCGGGAGAGGGGCGGCTTACAATGAGCAGTTCTTC. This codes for CASSYPSGRGAAYNEQFF.

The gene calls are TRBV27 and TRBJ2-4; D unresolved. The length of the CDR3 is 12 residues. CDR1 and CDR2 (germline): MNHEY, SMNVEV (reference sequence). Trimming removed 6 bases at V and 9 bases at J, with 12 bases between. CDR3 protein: CASSPRYGIQYF. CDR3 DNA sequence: TGTGCCAGCAGCCCACGCTATGGCATTCAGTACTTC.

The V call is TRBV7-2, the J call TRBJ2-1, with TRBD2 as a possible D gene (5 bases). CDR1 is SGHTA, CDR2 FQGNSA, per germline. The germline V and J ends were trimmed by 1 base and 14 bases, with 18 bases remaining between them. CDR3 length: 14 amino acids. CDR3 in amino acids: CASSLGVGFGMEFF. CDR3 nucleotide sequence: TGTGCCAGCAGCTTAGGTGTGGGTTTCGGGATGGAGTTCTTC.

The CDR3 coding sequence is TGTGCCAGTAGTAAGGGGGCGTTCAATGAGCAGTTCTTC. Protein product: CASSKGAFNEQFF. J is TRBJ2-1 and V is TRBV19, with 7 bases matching TRBD1. The V and J ends lost 4 bases and 6 bases, in that order; junction bases with no gene match: 3. The CDR3 is 13 amino acids. Germline values: CDR1 LNHDA, CDR2 SQIVND (reference sequence).

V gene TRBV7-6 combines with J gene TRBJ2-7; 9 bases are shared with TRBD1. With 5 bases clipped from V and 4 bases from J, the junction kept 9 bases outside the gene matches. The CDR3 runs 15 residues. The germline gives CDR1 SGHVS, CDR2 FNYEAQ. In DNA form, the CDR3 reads TGTGCCAGCAGCATTACAGGGGGCGCAACGTACGAGCAGTACTTC. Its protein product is CASSITGGATYEQYF.

DNA for the CDR3: TGTGCCAGCAGTTACGGGACAGGCAAGAACACTGAAGCTTTCTTT. It specifies CASSYGTGKNTEAFF. The genes are TRBV6-6 and TRBJ1-1, with 8 bases that match TRBD1. Germline V lookup: CDR1 MNHNY, CDR2 SVGAGI (reference sequence). This CDR3 is 15 amino acids long. J was trimmed by 1 base and V by 2 bases; bases with no gene match: 3.

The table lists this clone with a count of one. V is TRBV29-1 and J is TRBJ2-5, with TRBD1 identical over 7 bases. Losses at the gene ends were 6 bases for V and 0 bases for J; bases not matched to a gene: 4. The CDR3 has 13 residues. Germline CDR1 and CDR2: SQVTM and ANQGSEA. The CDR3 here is CSVAGTDQETQYF. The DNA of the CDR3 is TGCAGCGTCGCTGGGACAGACCAAGAGACCCAGTACTTC.

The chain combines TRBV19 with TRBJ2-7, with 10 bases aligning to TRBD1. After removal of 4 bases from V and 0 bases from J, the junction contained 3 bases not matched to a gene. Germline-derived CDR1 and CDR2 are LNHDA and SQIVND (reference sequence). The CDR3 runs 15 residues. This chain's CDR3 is CASSNRDRGSYEQYF. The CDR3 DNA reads TGTGCCAGTAGTAACCGGGACAGGGGCTCCTACGAGCAGTACTTC.

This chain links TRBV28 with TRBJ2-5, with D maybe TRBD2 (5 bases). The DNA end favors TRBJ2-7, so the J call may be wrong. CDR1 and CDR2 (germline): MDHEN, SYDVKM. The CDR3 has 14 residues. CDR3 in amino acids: CASSPVEGPYEQYF. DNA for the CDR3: TGTGCCAGCAGCCCCGTTGAGGGCCCCTACGAGCAGTACTTC.

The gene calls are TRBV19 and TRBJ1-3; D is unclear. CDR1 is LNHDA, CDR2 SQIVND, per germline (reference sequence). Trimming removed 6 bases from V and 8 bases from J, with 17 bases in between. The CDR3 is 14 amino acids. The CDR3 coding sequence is TGTGCCAGTAGACGCCTCGCGGGTAGAGACACCATATATTTT. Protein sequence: CASRRLAGRDTIYF. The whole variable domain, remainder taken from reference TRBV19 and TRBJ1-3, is DGGITQSPKYLFRKEGQNVTLSCEQNLNHDAMYWYRQDPGQGLRLIYYSQIVNDFQKGDIAEGYSVSREKKESFPLTVTSAQKNPTAFYLCASRRLAGRDTIYFGEGSWLTVV.

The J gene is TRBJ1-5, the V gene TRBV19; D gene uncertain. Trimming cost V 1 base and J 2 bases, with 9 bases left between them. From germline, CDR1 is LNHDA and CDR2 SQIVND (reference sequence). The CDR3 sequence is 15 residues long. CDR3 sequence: CASSIARVGNQPQHF. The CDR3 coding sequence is TGTGCCAGTAGTATAGCTCGGGTGGGCAATCAGCCCCAGCATTTT.

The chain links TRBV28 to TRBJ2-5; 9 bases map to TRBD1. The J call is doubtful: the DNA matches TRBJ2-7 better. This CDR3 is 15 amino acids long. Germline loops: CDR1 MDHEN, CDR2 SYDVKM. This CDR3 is CASSSTGGYSYEQYF. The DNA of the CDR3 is TGTGCCAGCAGTTCAACAGGGGGCTACTCCTACGAGCAGTACTTC.